This is a list of T cell receptor beta chains from one sample in a study of T-cell reconstitution after alpha-beta-depleted transplantation in children. TCRdb passed the PCR reads through MiXCR, listing each CDR3 protein once. The table includes a few hundred thousand distinct CDR3 sequences, about 24% detected once. The material sequenced was PBMCs, mostly from graft donor cells, taken 360 days after TCRalphabeta/CD19-depleted stem cell transplant. All receptors derive from a female patient between 2 and 15 years old who had a stem cell transplant for congenital amegakaryocytic thrombocytopenia, so the T cells may come from the graft donor. The conserved cysteine and the conserved F or W are not part of the CDR3 here. Size is stated for part of the rows, as once, few or many counts, or as a class when the clone is expanded.

clone size,J gene,CDR3 length,V gene,CDR3 protein
many,TRBJ1-1,11,TRBV10-3,AITLREDTEAF
NA,TRBJ2-2,16,TRBV12-3/TRBV12-4,ASSPDLGQGAVTGELF
NA,TRBJ2-3,14,TRBV12-3/TRBV12-4,ASSPRGPASTDTQY
few,TRBJ2-1,11,TRBV12-3/TRBV12-4,ASSQDSSDEQF
NA,TRBJ2-5,16,TRBV4-2,ASSQVGGGLAGQETQY
NA,TRBJ2-3,11,TRBV7-9,ASRDSGGDTQY
NA,TRBJ2-3,10,TRBV6-1,ASTGGSDTQY
NA,TRBJ2-7,13,TRBV20-1,SARPTGVSPYEQY
few,TRBJ2-7,15,TRBV3-1,ASSQDFSGTSSYEQY
few,TRBJ1-1,13,TRBV7-9,ASSSSQGEDTEAF
NA,TRBJ2-5,11,TRBV5-1,ASRGSSGETQY
NA,TRBJ1-1,9,TRBV20-1,SARGVTEAF
NA,TRBJ2-1,11,TRBV5-1,ASSPLGYNEQF
NA,TRBJ1-2,12,TRBV5-1,ASSLVSQKGGYT
NA,TRBJ2-2,17,TRBV10-2,ASSGVTGSGSSRAGELF
NA,TRBJ2-3,11,TRBV28,ASSPGVPDTQY
many,TRBJ1-2,13,TRBV5-4,ASSLVGQGVYGYT
NA,TRBJ2-7,12,TRBV28,ASSTGTGPYEQY
few,TRBJ2-7,14,TRBV5-1,ASSPRYRASGPEQY
NA,TRBJ2-7,13,TRBV3-1,ASSQDHGGSYEQY
NA,TRBJ1-2,15,TRBV12-3/TRBV12-4,ASSLGRVPRQYYGYT
NA,TRBJ2-3,15,TRBV19,ASSPSLAGNHGDTQY
NA,TRBJ1-2,14,TRBV4-3,ASSQGETATVYGYT
few,TRBJ1-6,13,TRBV20-1,SATRTDLYNSPLH
few,TRBJ1-4,12,TRBV5-1,ASRDPGGNEKLF
few,TRBJ2-7,11,TRBV5-1,ASSLGASDEQY
once,TRBJ1-2,11,TRBV20-1,SASQGQRGGYT
many,TRBJ2-7,12,TRBV3-1,ASSQRQVSYEQY
NA,TRBJ1-2,10,TRBV12-3/TRBV12-4,ASSLGEGGYT
NA,TRBJ2-7,11,TRBV24-1,ATSATGVGEQY
NA,TRBJ1-2,12,TRBV2,ASSFAGTNYGYT
many,TRBJ1-1,13,TRBV27,ASSPRTSMNTEAF
NA,TRBJ2-5,10,TRBV20-1,SPRTDKETQY
few,TRBJ2-7,11,TRBV4-1,ASSQLGVVGQY
NA,TRBJ2-1,11,TRBV21-1,ASSKWGRNEQF
few,TRBJ2-1,15,TRBV4-1,ASSQPLAGSSYNEQF
few,TRBJ1-1,15,TRBV7-9,ASSLLKTGLVYTEAF
NA,TRBJ2-3,13,TRBV6-2/TRBV6-3,ASSFPAGLTDTQY
many,TRBJ2-3,12,TRBV5-6,ASSPGPSTDTQY
NA,TRBJ1-1,11,TRBV12-3/TRBV12-4,ASSPLTGTEAF
NA,TRBJ2-3,15,TRBV4-1,ASSQDIRDRGRDTQY
few,TRBJ2-7,11,TRBV6-5,ASSFTQHYEQY
few,TRBJ2-2,13,TRBV20-1,SARDVGEYNGELF
NA,TRBJ2-7,13,TRBV11-2,ASSSPGTGVYEQY
NA,TRBJ2-5,11,TRBV12-3/TRBV12-4,ASSPDRPETQY
once,TRBJ1-1,12,TRBV12-3/TRBV12-4,ASKQTGLNTEAF
few,TRBJ2-1,11,TRBV27,ASSLDMLDEQF
NA,TRBJ1-3,9,TRBV12-3/TRBV12-4,ASSLQYTIY
few,TRBJ2-1,13,TRBV4-2,ASTRTSGNLNEQF
few,TRBJ1-2,13,TRBV12-3/TRBV12-4,ASRHRDPANYGYT
NA,TRBJ2-1,11,TRBV30,AWSVGLAGGEF
NA,TRBJ2-5,11,TRBV29-1,SVEFLLGETQY
NA,TRBJ2-2,12,TRBV19,AGGASGFPGELF
NA,TRBJ1-1,12,TRBV7-9,ASSFSGWDTEAF
few,TRBJ2-2,13,TRBV7-3,ASSRDAYNTGELF
many,TRBJ2-7,14,TRBV3-1,ASSPLSWGPSYEQY
NA,TRBJ2-1,13,TRBV20-1,SAREAGVIHNEQF
few,TRBJ2-1,14,TRBV7-2,ASSPRGRGVYNEQF
few,TRBJ2-1,16,TRBV2,ASSRLPSGGSSYNEQF
few,TRBJ2-1,13,TRBV20-1,SARFPSATHNEQF